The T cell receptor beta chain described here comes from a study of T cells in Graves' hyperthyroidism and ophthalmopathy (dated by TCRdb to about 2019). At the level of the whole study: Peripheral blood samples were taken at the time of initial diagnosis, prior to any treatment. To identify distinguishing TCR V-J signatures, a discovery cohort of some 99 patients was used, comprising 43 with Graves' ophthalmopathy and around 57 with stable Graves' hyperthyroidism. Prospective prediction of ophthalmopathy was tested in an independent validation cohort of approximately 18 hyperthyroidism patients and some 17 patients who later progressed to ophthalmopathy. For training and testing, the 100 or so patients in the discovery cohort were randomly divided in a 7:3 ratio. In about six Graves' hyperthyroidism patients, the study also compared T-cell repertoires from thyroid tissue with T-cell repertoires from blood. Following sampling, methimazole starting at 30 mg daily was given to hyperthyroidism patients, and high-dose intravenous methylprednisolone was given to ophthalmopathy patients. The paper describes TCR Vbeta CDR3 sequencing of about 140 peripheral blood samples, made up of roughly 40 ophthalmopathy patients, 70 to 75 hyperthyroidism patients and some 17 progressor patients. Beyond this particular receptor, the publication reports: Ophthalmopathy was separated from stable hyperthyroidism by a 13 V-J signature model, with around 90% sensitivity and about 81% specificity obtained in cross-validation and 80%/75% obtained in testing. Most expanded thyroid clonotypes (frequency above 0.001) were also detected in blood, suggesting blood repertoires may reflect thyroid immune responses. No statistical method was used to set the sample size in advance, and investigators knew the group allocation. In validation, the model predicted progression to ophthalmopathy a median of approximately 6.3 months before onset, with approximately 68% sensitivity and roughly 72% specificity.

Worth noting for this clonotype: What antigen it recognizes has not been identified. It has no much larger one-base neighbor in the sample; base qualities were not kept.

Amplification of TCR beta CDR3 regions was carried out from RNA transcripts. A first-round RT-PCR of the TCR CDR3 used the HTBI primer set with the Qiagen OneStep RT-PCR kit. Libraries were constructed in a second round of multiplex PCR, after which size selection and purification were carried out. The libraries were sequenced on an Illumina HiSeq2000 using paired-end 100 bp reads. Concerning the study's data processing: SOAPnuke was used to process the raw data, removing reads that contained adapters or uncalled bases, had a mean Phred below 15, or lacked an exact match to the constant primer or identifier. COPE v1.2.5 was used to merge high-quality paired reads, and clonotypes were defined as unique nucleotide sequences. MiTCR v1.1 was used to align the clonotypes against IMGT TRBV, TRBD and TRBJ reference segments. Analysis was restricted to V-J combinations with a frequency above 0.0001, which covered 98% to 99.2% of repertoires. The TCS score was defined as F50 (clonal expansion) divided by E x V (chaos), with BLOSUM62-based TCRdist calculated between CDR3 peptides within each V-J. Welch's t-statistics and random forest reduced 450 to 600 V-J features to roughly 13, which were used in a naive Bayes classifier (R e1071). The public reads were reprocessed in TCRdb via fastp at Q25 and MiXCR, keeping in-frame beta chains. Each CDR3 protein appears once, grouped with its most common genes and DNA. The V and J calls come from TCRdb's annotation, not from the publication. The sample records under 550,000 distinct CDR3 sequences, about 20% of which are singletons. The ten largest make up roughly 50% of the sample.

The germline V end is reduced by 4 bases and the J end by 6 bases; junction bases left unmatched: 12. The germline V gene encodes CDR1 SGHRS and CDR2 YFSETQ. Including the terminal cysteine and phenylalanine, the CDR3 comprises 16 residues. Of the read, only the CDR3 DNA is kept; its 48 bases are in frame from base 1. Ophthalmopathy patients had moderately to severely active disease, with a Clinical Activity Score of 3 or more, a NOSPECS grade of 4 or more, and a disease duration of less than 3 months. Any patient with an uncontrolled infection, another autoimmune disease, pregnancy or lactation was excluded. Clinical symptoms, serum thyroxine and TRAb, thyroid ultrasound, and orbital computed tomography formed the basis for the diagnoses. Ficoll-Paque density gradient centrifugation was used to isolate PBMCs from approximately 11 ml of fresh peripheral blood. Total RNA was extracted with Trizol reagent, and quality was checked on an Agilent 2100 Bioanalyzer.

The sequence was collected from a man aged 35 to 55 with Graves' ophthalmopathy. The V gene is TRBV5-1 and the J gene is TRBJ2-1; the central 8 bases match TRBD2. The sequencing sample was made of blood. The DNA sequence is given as TGCGCCAGCAGCCCAGCCCCAGCGGGAGCCGTCAATGAGCAGTTCTTC. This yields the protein CASSPAPAGAVNEQFF. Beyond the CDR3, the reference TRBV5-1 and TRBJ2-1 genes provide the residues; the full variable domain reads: KAGVTQTPRYLIKTRGQQVTLSCSPISGHRSVSWYQQTPGQGLQFLFEYFSETQRNKGNFPGRFSGRQFSNSRSEMNVSTLELGDSALYLCASSPAPAGAVNEQFFGPGTRLTVL.